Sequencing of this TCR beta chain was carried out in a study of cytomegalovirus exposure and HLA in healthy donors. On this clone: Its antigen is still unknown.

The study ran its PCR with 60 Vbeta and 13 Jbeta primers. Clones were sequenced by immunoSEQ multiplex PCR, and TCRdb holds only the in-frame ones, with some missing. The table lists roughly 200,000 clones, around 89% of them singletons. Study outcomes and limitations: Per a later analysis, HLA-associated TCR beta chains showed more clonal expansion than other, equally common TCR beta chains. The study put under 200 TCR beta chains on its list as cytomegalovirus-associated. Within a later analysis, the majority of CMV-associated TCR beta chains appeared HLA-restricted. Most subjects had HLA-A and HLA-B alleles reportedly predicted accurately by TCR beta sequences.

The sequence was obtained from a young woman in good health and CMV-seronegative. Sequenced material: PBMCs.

As DNA, the CDR3 is TGTGCCAGCAGCTTAGGCGTTCCTAGAGCTAACTATGGCTACACCTTC. Amino acid sequence: CASSLGVPRANYGYTF. The V gene is TRBV11-2, the J gene TRBJ1-2; D is unclear. The CDR3 has 16 amino acids. Germline CDR1 SGHAT, CDR2 FQNNGV. V was pared by 1 base and J by 0 bases, with 12 bases between.